These T cell receptor beta chains were read from a single sample in a study of cytomegalovirus exposure and HLA in healthy donors. Here immunoSEQ multiplex PCR was the method, and the copy in TCRdb shows in-frame clones only, minus some. The sample includes fewer than 150,000 clones, around three quarters seen only once; the top ten take approximately 6.3%. Specimen: PBMCs. The source is a man in his forties or fifties in good health and CMV-seropositive. Each CDR3 is given with its conserved first and last residue. The order of the fields is V gene, clone size, D gene, J gene, CDR3 protein. A D gene is named only where the DNA matches it firmly. Size tells how often a clone was seen (once, few, many) or the class of an expanded clone, and some rows leave it out.

TRBV27,-,-,TRBJ2-5,CASRDHYQETQYF
TRBV6-5,-,TRBD2,TRBJ2-1,CASSNIAGGYNEQFF
TRBV28,-,TRBD1,TRBJ1-1,CASSFRDRGNTEAFF
TRBV4-3,-,-,TRBJ2-2,CASSQDYRANTGELFF
TRBV7-2,-,TRBD2,TRBJ2-1,CASRKGLAGRGEQFF
TRBV7-9,-,-,TRBJ1-4,CASSLPLRDEKLFF
TRBV25-1,few,TRBD2,-,CASSDSKRGRGYEQYF
TRBV18,-,-,TRBJ1-1,CASSPPGALNTEAFF
TRBV5-1,-,-,TRBJ1-4,CASSLGTANEKLFF
TRBV4-1,-,-,TRBJ2-1,CASSPPGTSYNEQFF
TRBV7-9,-,-,TRBJ1-1,CASSGPGEAFF
TRBV27,-,-,TRBJ2-1,CASSPGSSYNEQFF
TRBV7-8,-,TRBD1,TRBJ2-2,CASSFLGTGDTGELFF
TRBV18,-,-,TRBJ2-1,CASSPGGYNEQFF
TRBV5-8,-,-,TRBJ1-3,CASSLDRVNTIYF
TRBV5-4,-,-,TRBJ1-1,CASSSRTALNTEAFF
TRBV7-9,few,TRBD1,TRBJ2-1,CASSPWTGGYNEQFF
TRBV5-1,-,TRBD1,TRBJ1-6,CASSLDTGVTRNSPLHF
TRBV19,-,-,TRBJ1-1,CASRGAMNTEAFF
TRBV5-4,-,-,TRBJ1-1,CASSLRTDTEAFF
TRBV6-5,-,-,TRBJ1-2,CASRRTANYGYTF
TRBV28,-,-,TRBJ2-7,CASARREQYF
TRBV5-1,once,TRBD1,TRBJ1-3,CASSLGVTGPGNTIYF
TRBV28,-,TRBD2,TRBJ2-7,CASSLMRGRSYEQYF
TRBV2,-,-,TRBJ2-7,CASSETRRQYF
TRBV21-1,-,-,TRBJ1-6,CASSKQQFKVNSPLHF
TRBV19,few,TRBD1,TRBJ1-5,CASSIRGQGSNQPQHF
TRBV20-1,-,-,TRBJ1-1,CSAREAGKAFF
TRBV28,-,TRBD1,TRBJ2-7,CASSFPPGQEYEQYF
TRBV7-8,-,-,TRBJ2-3,CASSPTFTDTQYF
TRBV14,-,-,TRBJ2-2,CASSQQGIGELFF
TRBV19,-,TRBD1,TRBJ2-7,CASSRPGQGVYEQYF
TRBV30,-,-,TRBJ1-1,CAWSVRDTEAFF
TRBV4-2,-,TRBD1,TRBJ1-2,CASSQSGQGAYYGYTF
TRBV2,-,TRBD1,TRBJ2-7,CASSEVLTGAYEQYF
TRBV7-2,-,-,TRBJ2-7,CASSFTGSSYEQYF
TRBV29-1,-,TRBD1,TRBJ2-7,CSVRPGQTLGEQYF
TRBV19,-,TRBD2,TRBJ2-2,CASSFGLAGKTNTGELFF
TRBV19,-,-,TRBJ1-1,CASTPWWAGEWNTEAFF
TRBV19,-,-,TRBJ1-4,CASSILDRATNEKLFF
TRBV5-6,-,-,TRBJ2-7,CASSLGRAVYEQYF
TRBV7-9,-,TRBD1,TRBJ2-3,CASSYATGAADTQYF
TRBV30,-,TRBD1,TRBJ1-2,CAWNHHRGRYGYTF
TRBV6-5,-,-,-,CASSSRLSYEQYF
TRBV5-1,-,TRBD1,TRBJ2-3,CASSLAGQAGDTQYF
TRBV10-3,-,-,TRBJ2-7,CAMKQGPRANEQYF
TRBV5-1,-,TRBD1,TRBJ2-7,CASSLEQGAAYEQYF
TRBV7-8,-,-,TRBJ2-2,CASSPPTGELFF
TRBV4-3,-,-,TRBJ2-1,CASSQDVSNNEQFF
TRBV4-1,once,-,TRBJ1-1,CASSQEGQGRGAFF
TRBV5-1,-,-,TRBJ1-1,CASSLGQGSTEAFF
TRBV29-1,-,TRBD2,TRBJ2-3,CSVEGVQRGSTDTQYF
TRBV5-1,-,TRBD1,TRBJ1-1,CASRGDRGGNTEAFF
TRBV19,once,-,TRBJ1-6,CATRGGGSYNSPLHF
TRBV4-2,-,-,TRBJ1-4,CASSQEPGFEKLFF
TRBV27,once,-,-,CASSLTVSYEQYF
TRBV7-6,-,TRBD1,TRBJ1-1,CASSLAPGGRNTEAFF
TRBV2,-,-,TRBJ2-3,CASSEGQGRGTDTQYF
TRBV6-4,-,TRBD2,TRBJ2-7,CASKPGLGSYEQYF
TRBV12-5,once,-,TRBJ2-2,CASGLAGNTGELFF